This TCR beta chain came from a study of shared clonotypes between healthy human individuals (TCRdb year 2020). General notes on the study: The cohort included a few men and two women between 18 and 49 years of age. For each donor, CD4 naive and CD4 memory were each run on three plates, CD8 naive on two plates, and CD8 memory on one plate. Blood TCR repertoires of several healthy adults were deeply sequenced to estimate repertoire size and the extent of clonotype sharing between individuals. Different laboratories and diverse techniques were used to prepare libraries and sequence TCR repertoires, to increase sequencing depth and limit assay-specific biases. Between about 0.94 and 8.9 billion PBMCs per donor were obtained by leukapheresis.

A remark on this clone: Its antigen remains undetermined. Base qualities are not provided; no much larger clone lies one nucleotide away.

Broad study findings and their caveats: Incomplete sequencing was indicated by rarefaction of sorted-subset datasets, despite the large sequencing depth. The genetic and exposure-history diversity represented was limited by the small number of donors. Estimated clonotype richness was generally larger for naive than for memory subsets. Pairwise subsampling indicated that sequencing depth was expected to affect the degree of clonotype sharing among donors. About 4.5% of naive CD4, 3.5% of naive CD8, about 2.4% of memory CD4, and 0.4% of memory CD8 clonotypes were shared across several donors. Sampling was limited to blood, and TCR repertoires in tissue likely differ from TCR repertoires in blood. Clonotypes shared by all four sorted-subset donors showed higher generation probabilities than non-shared clonotypes.

Using the deep immunoSEQ assay, TCR CDR3 regions were amplified from genomic DNA by multiplex PCR. Extracted genomic DNA from each cell subset was distributed evenly across all wells of several immunoSEQ 96-well plates, and each plate was treated as a replicate. Each replicate PCR for sorted subsets received about 220 ng genomic DNA, equal to about 30,000 T cell genomes. Purified libraries were quantified with a Qubit 3.0 fluorometer, sized on a Bioanalyzer 2100, and re-quantified with the KAPA Library Quantification kit. Every immunoSEQ 96-well plate was sequenced on a dedicated single-read 150-cycle Illumina NextSeq 550 flow cell. As for the original processing: Because the immunoSEQ output held only junctional sequences and lacked quality scores, the filtering could not match the filtering applied to full-length reads. To assign V/J genes and CDR3, sequences were annotated against IMGT germline references using PyIR, a Python wrapper for IgBLAST v1.9. Reads were removed for weak V/J assignments (E-value above 1e-6), missing CDR3, stop codons, out-of-frame junctions, or ambiguous translated residues. V3J clonotypes were defined as sequences sharing the same inferred V gene, J gene, and CDR3 amino acid sequence. To compute the percentage overlap between repertoires, the number of shared unique clonotypes was divided by the size of the smaller repertoire. Three approaches were used to assess repertoire richness: RTK rarefaction, the Chao1 estimator, and Recon v2.1 estimates of unobserved clonotypes. Generation probabilities for all TCRbeta clonotypes obtained by the gDNA method from a few donors were computed using OLGA. Held by TCRdb, this immuneACCESS table contains in-frame sequences only and omits some clones. Under half of the omission traces to an unresolved V gene where checked; the cause of the rest is unknown. D and trimming come from the DNA, and the V and J calls and clone size come from that table. In this sample the table shows roughly 220,000 clones, approximately 65% of which occur a single time. The biggest ten clones account for roughly 11% of the sample.

The donors were healthy, HIV-negative adults with no recently reported acute infections or vaccinations. Only Caucasian adults living in Nashville, Tennessee, USA were represented among the donors. CD4+ T cells were enriched by magnetic negative selection; naive cells were then positively selected on CD45RA, and the negative fraction formed the memory subset. Blood was obtained by leukapheresis, after which PBMCs were separated by Ficoll-Histopaque density gradient centrifugation and cryopreserved in liquid nitrogen vapor phase. Analytical flow cytometry was used to check the purity and quantity of each magnetically sorted T cell population. Genomic DNA was isolated from every sorted fraction and measured by UV absorbance on a Nanodrop 2000c. CDR1 and CDR2, per the germline V gene, are KGHSH and LQKENI. The junction shows trimming of 4 bases on V and 2 bases on J, plus 15 bases between the germline ends. Including the terminal cysteine and phenylalanine, the CDR3 comprises 16 residues. The kept DNA is CDR3 alone, 48 bases in frame from the first base.

The sequence derives from a man aged 25 to 40 in good health. The V gene is TRBV18 and the J gene is TRBJ1-3, with no confident D gene call. The specimen sequenced was memory CD4+ T cells sorted from blood. Reading the label with the study, this specimen's cell subset or site is: CD45RA-negative fraction. The nucleotide sequence is given as TGTGCCAGCTCACGTATCAACGTCCAACCTGGAAACACCATATATTTT. Translated, this is CASSRINVQPGNTIYF.